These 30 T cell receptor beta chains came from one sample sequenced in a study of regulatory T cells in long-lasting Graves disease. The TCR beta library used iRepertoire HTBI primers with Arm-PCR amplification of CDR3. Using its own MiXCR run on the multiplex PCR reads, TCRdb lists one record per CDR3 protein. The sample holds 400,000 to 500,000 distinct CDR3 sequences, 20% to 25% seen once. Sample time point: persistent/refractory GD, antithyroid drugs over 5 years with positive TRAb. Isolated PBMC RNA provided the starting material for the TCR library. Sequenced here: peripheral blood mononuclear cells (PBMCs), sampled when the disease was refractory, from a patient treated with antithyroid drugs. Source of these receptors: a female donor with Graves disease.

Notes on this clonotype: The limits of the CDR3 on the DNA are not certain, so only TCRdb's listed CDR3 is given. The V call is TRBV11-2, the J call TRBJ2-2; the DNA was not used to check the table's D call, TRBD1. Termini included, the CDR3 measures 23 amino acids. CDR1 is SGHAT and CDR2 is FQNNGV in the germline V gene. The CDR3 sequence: CASSESAGWSYEQYFGPDGELFF.

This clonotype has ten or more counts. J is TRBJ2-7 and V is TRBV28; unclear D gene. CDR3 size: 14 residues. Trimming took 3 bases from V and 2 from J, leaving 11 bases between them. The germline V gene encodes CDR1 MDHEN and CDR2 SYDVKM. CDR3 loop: CASSLVTLPYEQYF. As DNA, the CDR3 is TGTGCCAGCAGTTTGGTCACTTTACCCTACGAGCAGTACTTC.

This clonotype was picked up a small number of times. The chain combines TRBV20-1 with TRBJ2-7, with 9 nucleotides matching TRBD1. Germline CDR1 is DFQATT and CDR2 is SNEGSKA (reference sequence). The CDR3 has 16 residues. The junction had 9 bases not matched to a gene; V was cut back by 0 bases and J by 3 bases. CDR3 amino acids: CSAREGAPGQGYEQYF. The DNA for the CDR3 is TGCAGTGCTAGAGAAGGTGCCCCGGGACAGGGCTACGAGCAGTACTTC.

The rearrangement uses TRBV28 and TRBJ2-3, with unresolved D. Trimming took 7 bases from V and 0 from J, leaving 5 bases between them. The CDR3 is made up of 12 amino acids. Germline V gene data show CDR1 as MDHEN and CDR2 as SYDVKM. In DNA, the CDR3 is TGTGCCAGCACCGAGAGCACAGATACGCAGTATTTT. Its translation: CASTESTDTQYF.

The CDR3 nucleotides read TGTGCCAGCAGTGGCGGGTCCTATAATTCACCCCTCCACTTT. Amino acids: CASSGGSYNSPLHF. The V and J genes are TRBV6-1 and TRBJ1-6; D is ambiguous. The CDR3 runs 14 residues. CDR1 MNHNS and CDR2 SASEGT come from the germline V gene. Trimming took 4 bases from V and 1 from J, leaving 5 bases between them.

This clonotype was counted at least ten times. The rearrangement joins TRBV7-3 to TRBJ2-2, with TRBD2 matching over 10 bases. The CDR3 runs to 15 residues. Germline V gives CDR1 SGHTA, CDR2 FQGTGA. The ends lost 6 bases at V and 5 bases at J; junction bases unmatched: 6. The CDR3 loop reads CASSPSGSGTGELFF. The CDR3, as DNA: TGTGCCAGCAGTCCTAGCGGGAGTGGAACCGGGGAGCTGTTTTTT. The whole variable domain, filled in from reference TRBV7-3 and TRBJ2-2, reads GAGVSQTPSNKVTEKGKYVELRCDPISGHTALYWYRQSLGQGPEFLIYFQGTGAADDSGLPNDRFFAVRPEGSVSTLKIQRTERGDSAVYLCASSPSGSGTGELFFGEGSRLTVL.

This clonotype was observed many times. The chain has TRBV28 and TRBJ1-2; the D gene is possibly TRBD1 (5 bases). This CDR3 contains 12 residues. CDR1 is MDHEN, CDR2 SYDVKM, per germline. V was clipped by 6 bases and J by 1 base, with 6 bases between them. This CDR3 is CASSRVNYGYTF. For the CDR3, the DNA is TGTGCCAGCAGCAGGGTTAACTATGGCTACACCTTC.

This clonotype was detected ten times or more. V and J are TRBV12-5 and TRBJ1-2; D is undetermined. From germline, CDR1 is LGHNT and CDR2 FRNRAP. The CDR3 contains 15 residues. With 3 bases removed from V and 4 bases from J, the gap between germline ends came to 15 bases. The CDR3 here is CASGLSAEDGYGYTF. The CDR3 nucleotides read TGTGCTAGTGGTTTATCAGCGGAAGACGGCTATGGCTACACCTTC.

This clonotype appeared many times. The CDR3 loop reads CASSPIPQGRSGELFF. CDR3 coding DNA: TGCGCCAGCAGCCCCATCCCCCAGGGTCGATCCGGGGAGCTGTTTTTT. V gene TRBV5-1 combines with J gene TRBJ2-2, with D perhaps TRBD1 (5 bases). In germline, CDR1 is SGHRS, CDR2 YFSETQ. The V and J ends lost 4 bases and 6 bases respectively, with 19 bases between them. The CDR3 spans 16 residues.

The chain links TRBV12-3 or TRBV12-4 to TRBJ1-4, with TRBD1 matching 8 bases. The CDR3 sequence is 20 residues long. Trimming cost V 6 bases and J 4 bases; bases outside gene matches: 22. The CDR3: CASRGGPRRQGFLNNEKLFF. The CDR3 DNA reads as TGTGCCAGCAGGGGGGGGCCCCGAAGACAGGGGTTTCTTAATAATGAAAAACTGTTTTTT.

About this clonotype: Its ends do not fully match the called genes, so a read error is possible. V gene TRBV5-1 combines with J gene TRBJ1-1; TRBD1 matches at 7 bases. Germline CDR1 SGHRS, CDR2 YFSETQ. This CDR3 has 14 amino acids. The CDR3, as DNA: TGCGCCAGCAGCTTGGTTCCGACAGGGCTTGAAACTTTCTTT. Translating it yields CASSLVPTGLETFF. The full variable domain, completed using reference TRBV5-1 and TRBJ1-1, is KAGVTQTPRYLIKTRGQQVTLSCSPISGHRSVSWYQQTPGQGLQFLFEYFSETQRNKGNFPGRFSGRQFSNSRSEMNVSTLELGDSALYLCASSLVPTGLETFFGQGTRLTVV.

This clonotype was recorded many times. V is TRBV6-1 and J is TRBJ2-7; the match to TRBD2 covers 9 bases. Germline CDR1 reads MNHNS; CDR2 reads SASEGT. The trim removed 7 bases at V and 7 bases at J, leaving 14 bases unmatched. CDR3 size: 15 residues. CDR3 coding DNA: TGTGCCAGCATGACTGGGTCTAGCGGGATCGTGGAGCAGTACTTC. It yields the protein CASMTGSSGIVEQYF.

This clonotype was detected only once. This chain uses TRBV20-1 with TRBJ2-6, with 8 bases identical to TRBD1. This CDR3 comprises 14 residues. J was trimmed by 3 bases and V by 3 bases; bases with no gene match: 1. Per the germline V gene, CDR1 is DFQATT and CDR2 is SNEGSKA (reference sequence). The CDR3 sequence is CSASRGLGANVLTF. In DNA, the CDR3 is TGCAGTGCTAGCAGGGGGCTTGGGGCCAACGTCCTGACTTTC.

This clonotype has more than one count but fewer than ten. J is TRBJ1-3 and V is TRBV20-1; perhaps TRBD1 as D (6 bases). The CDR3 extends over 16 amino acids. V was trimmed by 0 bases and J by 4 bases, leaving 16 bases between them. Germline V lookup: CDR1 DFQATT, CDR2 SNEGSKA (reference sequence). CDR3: CSARDLQGLSGNTIYF. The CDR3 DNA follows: TGCAGTGCTAGAGACCTACAGGGCTTGAGCGGAAACACCATATATTTT.

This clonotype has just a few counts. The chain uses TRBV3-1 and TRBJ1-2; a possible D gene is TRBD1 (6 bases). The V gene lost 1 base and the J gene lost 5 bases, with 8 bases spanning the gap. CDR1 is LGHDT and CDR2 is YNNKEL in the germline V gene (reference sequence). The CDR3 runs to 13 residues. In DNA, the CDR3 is TGTGCCAGCAGCCAAGGGGGGCAATATGGCTACACCTTC. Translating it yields CASSQGGQYGYTF.

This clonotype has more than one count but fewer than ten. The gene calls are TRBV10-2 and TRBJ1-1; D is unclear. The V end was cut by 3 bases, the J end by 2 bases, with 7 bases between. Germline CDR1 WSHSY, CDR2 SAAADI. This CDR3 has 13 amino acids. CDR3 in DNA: TGCGCCAGCAGTGAAGGTCCAAACACTGAAGCTTTCTTT. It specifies CASSEGPNTEAFF.

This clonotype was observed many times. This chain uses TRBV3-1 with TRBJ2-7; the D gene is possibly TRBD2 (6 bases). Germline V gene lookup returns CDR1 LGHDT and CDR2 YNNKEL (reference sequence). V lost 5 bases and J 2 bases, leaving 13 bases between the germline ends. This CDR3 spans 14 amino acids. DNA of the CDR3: TGTGCCAGCAGCGGGCGGGGATCCACCTACGAGCAGTACTTC. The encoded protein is CASSGRGSTYEQYF.

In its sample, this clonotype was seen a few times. CDR3 bases: TGTGCCAGCAGCTTGGTGCCAGGGGGTTCCCACGAGCAGTACTTC. Translating gives CASSLVPGGSHEQYF. V usage is TRBV5-5 and J usage is TRBJ2-7, with TRBD1 matching over 7 bases. Per the germline V gene, CDR1 is SGHKS and CDR2 is YYEKEE (reference sequence). The CDR3 is 15 residues long. V gave up 0 bases and J gave up 5 bases; unmatched junction bases: 8.

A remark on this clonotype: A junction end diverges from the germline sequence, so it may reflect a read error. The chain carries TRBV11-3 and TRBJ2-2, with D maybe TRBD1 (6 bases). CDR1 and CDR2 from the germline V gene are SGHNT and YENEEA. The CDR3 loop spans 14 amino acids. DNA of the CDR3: TGTGCCAGCAGCTTAACTGGGGACACCGGGGAGCTGCTTTTT. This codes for CASSLTGDTGELLF.

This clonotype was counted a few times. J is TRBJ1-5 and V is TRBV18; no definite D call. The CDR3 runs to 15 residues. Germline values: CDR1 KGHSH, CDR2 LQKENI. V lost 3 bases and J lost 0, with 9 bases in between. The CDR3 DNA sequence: TGTGCCAGCTCACCGATGGTAGATAGCAATCAGCCCCAGCATTTT. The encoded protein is CASSPMVDSNQPQHF.

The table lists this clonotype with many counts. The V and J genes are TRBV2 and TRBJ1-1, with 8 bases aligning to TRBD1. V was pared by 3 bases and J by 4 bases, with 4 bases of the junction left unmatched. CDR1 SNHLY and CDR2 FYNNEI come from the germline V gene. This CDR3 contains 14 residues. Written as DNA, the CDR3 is TGTGCCAGCAGTGACAGGGGGCCTACCACTGAAGCTTTCTTT. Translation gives CASSDRGPTTEAFF.

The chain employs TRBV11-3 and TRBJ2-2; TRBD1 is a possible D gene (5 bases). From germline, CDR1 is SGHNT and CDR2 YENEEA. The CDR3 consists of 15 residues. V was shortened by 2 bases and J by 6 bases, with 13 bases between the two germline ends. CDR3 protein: CASSLLTKGAGELFF. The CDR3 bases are TGTGCCAGCAGCTTACTTACTAAAGGGGCCGGGGAGCTGTTTTTT.

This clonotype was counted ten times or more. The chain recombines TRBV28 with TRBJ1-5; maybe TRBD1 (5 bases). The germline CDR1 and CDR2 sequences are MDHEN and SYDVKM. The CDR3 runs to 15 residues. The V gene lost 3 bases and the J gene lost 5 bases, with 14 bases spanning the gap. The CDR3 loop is CASSFAGNGYQPQHF. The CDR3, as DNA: TGTGCCAGCAGTTTTGCAGGGAATGGATATCAGCCCCAGCATTTT.

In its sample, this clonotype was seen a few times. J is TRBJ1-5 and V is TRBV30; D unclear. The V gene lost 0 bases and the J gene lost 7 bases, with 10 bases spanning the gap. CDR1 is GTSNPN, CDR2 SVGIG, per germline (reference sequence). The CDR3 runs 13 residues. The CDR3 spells CAWSVGSGQPQHF. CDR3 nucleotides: TGTGCCTGGAGTGTAGGGTCGGGACAGCCCCAGCATTTT.

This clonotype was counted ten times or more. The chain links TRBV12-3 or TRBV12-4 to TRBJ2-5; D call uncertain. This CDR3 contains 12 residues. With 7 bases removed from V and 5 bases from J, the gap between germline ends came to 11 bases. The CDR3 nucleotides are TGTGCCAGCACCTACCACGGGGAGACCCAGTACTTC. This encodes CASTYHGETQYF.

Written as DNA, the CDR3 is TGTGCCAGCAGCTTAAGTGTGGATCAGCCCCAGCATTTT. It encodes CASSLSVDQPQHF. The J gene is TRBJ1-5, the V gene TRBV7-9; D call uncertain. The CDR3 runs to 13 residues. Germline V gene lookup returns CDR1 SEHNR and CDR2 FQNEAQ (reference sequence). Trimming shortened V by 2 bases and J by 5 bases, and 7 bases separated the two germline ends. Full variable domain (remainder filled in from reference TRBV7-9 and TRBJ1-5): DTGVSQNPRHKITKRGQNVTFRCDPISEHNRLYWYRQTLGQGPEFLTYFQNEAQLEKSRLLSDRFSAERPKGSFSTLEIQRTEQGDSAMYLCASSLSVDQPQHFGDGTRLSIL.

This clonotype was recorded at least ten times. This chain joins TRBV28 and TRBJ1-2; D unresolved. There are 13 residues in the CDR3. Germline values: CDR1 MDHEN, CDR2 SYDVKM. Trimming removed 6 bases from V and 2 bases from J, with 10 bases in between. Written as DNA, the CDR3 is TGTGCCAGCAGCTTCGGGGTGAACTATGGCTACACCTTC. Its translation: CASSFGVNYGYTF.

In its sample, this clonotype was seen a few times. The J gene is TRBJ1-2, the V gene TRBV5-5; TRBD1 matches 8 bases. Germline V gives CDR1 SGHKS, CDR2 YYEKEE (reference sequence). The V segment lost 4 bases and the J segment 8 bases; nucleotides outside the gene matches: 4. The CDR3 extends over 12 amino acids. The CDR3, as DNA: TGTGCCAGCAGCACACAGGGGGGCGGCTACACCTTC. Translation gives CASSTQGGGYTF.

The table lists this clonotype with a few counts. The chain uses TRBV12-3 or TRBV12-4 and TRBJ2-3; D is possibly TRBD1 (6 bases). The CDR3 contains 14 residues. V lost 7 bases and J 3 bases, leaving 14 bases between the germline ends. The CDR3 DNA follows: TGTGCCAGCACCCCCCCACAGGGAACAGATACGCAGTATTTT. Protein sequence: CASTPPQGTDTQYF.

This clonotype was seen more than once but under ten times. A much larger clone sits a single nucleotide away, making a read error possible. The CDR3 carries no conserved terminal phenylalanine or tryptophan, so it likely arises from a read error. This chain's CDR3 is CASREVQGHRAGYTEAFL. The CDR3 DNA reads as TGTGCCAGCAGAGAGGTCCAGGGGCACCGCGCCGGGTATACTGAAGCTTTCCTT. The chain employs TRBV28 and TRBJ1-1; tentative D call: TRBD1 (6 bases). Trimming removed 6 bases from V and 5 bases from J, with 28 bases in between. CDR1 and CDR2 (germline): MDHEN, SYDVKM. CDR3 length equals 18 residues.